This is a list of T cell receptor beta chains from one sample in a study of blood T cell repertoires in COVID-19. Using immunoSEQ multiplex PCR, the repertoire was profiled, and TCRdb retains in-frame clones only, with some absent. This sample has about 75,000 clones, with about 87% found just once. Material: peripheral blood. The receptor source for this set is a human donor in a cohort sampled during active COVID-19. Each CDR3 is given with its conserved first and last residue. A D gene is named only where the DNA matches it firmly. Some rows have no size entry. The others give once, few or many, or a class for an expanded clone.

TRBD2 | TRBJ2-7 | TRBV18 | . | CASSKRREVTYEQYF | TGTGCCAGCTCAAAGCGGCGGGAGGTGACCTACGAGCAGTACTTC
TRBD1 | TRBJ2-2 | TRBV6-1 | few | CASSERGQGNTGELFF | TGTGCCAGCAGTGAAAGGGGACAGGGTAACACCGGGGAGCTGTTTTTT
TRBD2 | TRBJ2-5 | TRBV28 | . | CASSLTSGGWFKTQYF | TGTGCCAGCAGTTTAACTAGCGGGGGGTGGTTTAAGACCCAGTACTTC
. | TRBJ1-2 | TRBV7-3 | . | CASSLDGGANYGYTF | TGTGCCAGCAGCTTAGATGGGGGGGCAAACTATGGCTACACCTTC
. | TRBJ2-6 | TRBV9 | once | CASSGSNSSVRRSGANVLTF | TGTGCCAGCAGCGGGTCAAACAGTTCGGTCCGTCGTTCTGGGGCCAACGTCCTGACTTTC
. | TRBJ1-1 | TRBV19 | . | CASSTRRGNTEAFF | TGTGCCAGTAGTACGAGGCGAGGGAACACTGAAGCTTTCTTT
. | TRBJ2-5 | TRBV9 | . | CASSARSGSSVGETQYF | TGTGCCAGCAGCGCTCGATCGGGGTCCTCGGTCGGAGAGACCCAGTACTTC
. | TRBJ2-1 | TRBV27 | . | CASSLLAIHSSQFF | TGTGCCAGCAGTTTGCTCGCGATCCATAGTAGTCAGTTCTTC
. | TRBJ1-2 | TRBV29-1 | . | CSVVGGGVYGYTF | TGCAGCGTTGTTGGGGGGGGTGTCTATGGCTACACCTTC
TRBD2 | TRBJ2-3 | TRBV7-9 | few | CASSHTSGGYNTQYF | TGTGCCAGCAGTCATACTAGCGGGGGATATAATACGCAGTATTTT
. | TRBJ1-6 | TRBV5-6 | . | CASSSLGSPLHF | TGTGCCAGCAGCTCACTCGGTTCACCCCTCCACTTT
TRBD2 | TRBJ2-7 | TRBV27 | . | CASSLGTSGSYEQYF | TGTGCCAGCAGTCTGGGGACTAGCGGTTCCTACGAGCAGTACTTC
. | TRBJ1-4 | TRBV21-1 | . | CASSKLIGTVHRVCEKLFF | TGTGCCAGCAGCAAACTAATCGGGACAGTTCACCGGGTTTGTGAAAAACTGTTTTTT
TRBD2 | TRBJ2-2 | TRBV9 | once | CASTGTSIPGELFF | TGTGCCAGCACCGGGACTAGCATCCCCGGGGAGCTGTTTTTT
. | TRBJ2-5 | TRBV9 | . | CASSPEGQETQYF | TGTGCCAGCAGCCCAGAGGGCCAAGAGACCCAGTACTTC
. | TRBJ1-1 | TRBV12-3/TRBV12-4 | once | CASRSITEAFF | TGTGCCAGCAGGAGTATCACTGAAGCTTTCTTT
. | TRBJ2-7 | TRBV5-6 | . | CASKLTGTYEQYF | TGTGCCAGCAAATTAACAGGTACCTACGAGCAGTACTTC
TRBD1 | TRBJ2-5 | TRBV27 | . | CASRKGQRETQYF | TGTGCCAGCAGAAAGGGACAGAGGGAGACCCAGTACTTC
TRBD2 | TRBJ2-5 | TRBV19 | . | CASSAGTSASFQETQYF | TGTGCCAGTAGCGCCGGGACTAGCGCCTCTTTCCAAGAGACCCAGTACTTC
TRBD1 | TRBJ1-6 | TRBV27 | once | CASSLQGAYNSPLHF | TGTGCCAGCAGCCTACAGGGGGCTTATAATTCACCCCTCCACTTT
. | TRBJ2-5 | TRBV4-2 | . | CASSQEGLSETQYF | TGTGCCAGCAGCCAAGAGGGCCTGTCGGAGACCCAGTACTTC
TRBD1 | TRBJ1-2 | TRBV11-2 | . | CASSPTPGQGYYGYTF | TGTGCCAGCAGCCCCACTCCGGGACAGGGATACTATGGCTACACCTTC
TRBD2 | TRBJ2-5 | TRBV3-1/TRBV3-2 | . | CASSQLAGGAETQYF | TGTGCCAGCAGCCAACTAGCGGGGGGTGCGGAGACCCAGTACTTC
TRBD1 | TRBJ2-1 | TRBV27 | . | CASSYIQGVGSNEQFF | TGTGCCAGCAGTTACATACAGGGGGTTGGATCCAATGAGCAGTTCTTC
. | TRBJ2-7 | TRBV29-1 | . | CSTTRQDSYEQYF | TGCAGCACCACTCGACAGGACTCCTACGAGCAGTACTTC
TRBD1 | TRBJ2-3 | TRBV11-2 | . | CASSLGGQVTDTQYF | TGTGCCAGCAGCTTAGGTGGACAGGTCACAGATACGCAGTATTTT
. | TRBJ2-1 | TRBV21-1 | . | CASPLAGGCNEQFF | TGTGCCAGCCCTTTAGCGGGGGGTTGCAATGAGCAGTTCTTC
TRBD2 | TRBJ2-2 | TRBV11-2 | . | CASSLIGGGGATGELFF | TGTGCCAGCAGCTTAATCGGAGGCGGGGGGGCCACCGGGGAGCTGTTTTTT
. | TRBJ2-3 | TRBV6-5 | . | CASTRGSTDTQYF | TGTGCCAGCACAAGGGGCAGCACAGATACGCAGTATTTT
. | TRBJ2-1 | TRBV15 | . | CATSRRISYNEQFF | TGTGCCACCAGCCGGAGGATATCCTACAATGAGCAGTTCTTC
TRBD2 | TRBJ2-5 | TRBV20-1 | . | CSASEASGVWTQYF | TGCAGTGCTAGTGAGGCTAGCGGGGTTTGGACCCAGTACTTC
TRBD1 | TRBJ1-2 | TRBV15 | . | CATSRDSLGGGQGRGYTF | TGTGCCACCAGCAGAGATTCTTTGGGTGGGGGACAGGGACGTGGCTACACCTTC
. | TRBJ2-3 | TRBV30 | . | CAWRGGAVTDTQYF | TGTGCCTGGAGGGGGGGGGCGGTCACAGATACGCAGTATTTT
TRBD2 | TRBJ2-5 | TRBV5-1 | . | CASSSTRDYWQETQYF | TGCGCCAGCAGCTCCACCCGGGACTATTGGCAAGAGACCCAGTACTTC
TRBD2 | TRBJ2-1 | TRBV15 | . | CATSRPRTSGRLTYNEQFF | TGTGCCACCAGCAGACCTCGGACTAGCGGGAGGCTTACCTACAATGAGCAGTTCTTC
. | TRBJ1-1 | TRBV9 | once | CASSVAGFTEAFF | TGTGCCAGCAGCGTAGCAGGGTTCACTGAAGCTTTCTTT
TRBD2 | TRBJ2-1 | TRBV28 | . | CASSRSGRAHNEQFF | TGTGCCAGCAGCCGTAGCGGGAGGGCCCACAATGAGCAGTTCTTC
TRBD2 | TRBJ2-1 | TRBV4-2 | . | CASSPRLAGGLREKYNEQFF | TGTGCCAGCAGCCCAAGACTAGCGGGGGGGCTTCGGGAGAAATACAATGAGCAGTTCTTC
. | TRBJ1-5 | TRBV6-1 | . | CASSEWGREAPQHF | TGTGCCAGCAGTGAATGGGGCAGGGAGGCGCCCCAGCATTTT
. | TRBJ2-5 | TRBV7-9 | . | CASSTAGSPWTQYF | TGTGCCAGCAGCACTGCAGGGTCCCCGTGGACCCAGTACTTC
TRBD1 | TRBJ2-3 | TRBV12-5 | once | CASGRDRGYTDTQYF | TGTGCTAGTGGCAGGGACAGGGGATACACAGATACGCAGTATTTT
. | TRBJ2-2 | TRBV7-2 | . | CASNADQGTTGELFF | TGTGCCAGCAATGCGGACCAGGGGACCACCGGGGAGCTGTTTTTT
TRBD1 | TRBJ1-2 | TRBV4-1 | . | CASSQARPTGEGGYTF | TGCGCCAGCAGCCAAGCCCGACCAACAGGGGAAGGTGGCTACACCTTC
TRBD2 | TRBJ2-1 | TRBV10-3 | few | CAISESNLRPTSGGANEQFF | TGTGCCATCAGTGAGTCGAACCTCCGGCCGACTAGCGGGGGGGCAAATGAGCAGTTCTTC
TRBD2 | TRBJ2-5 | TRBV11-3 | . | CASSLGGRGEETQYF | TGTGCCAGCAGCTTGGGAGGGAGGGGAGAAGAGACCCAGTACTTC
. | TRBJ1-6 | TRBV7-5 | . | CVRSSGADSPLHF | TGTGTCAGAAGCTCAGGGGCGGATTCACCCCTCCACTTT
. | TRBJ2-3 | TRBV21-1 | . | CASSKALGADTQYF | TGTGCCAGCAGCAAAGCCCTAGGTGCAGATACGCAGTATTTT
. | TRBJ2-7 | TRBV30 | . | CAWSVVGRRSYEQYF | TGTGCCTGGAGTGTAGTGGGGAGACGATCCTACGAGCAGTACTTC
. | TRBJ1-5 | TRBV9 | . | CASSVGQGPNQPQHF | TGTGCCAGCAGCGTAGGACAAGGCCCGAATCAGCCCCAGCATTTT
. | TRBJ1-4 | TRBV10-1 | . | CASSESRTENEKLFF | TGTGCCAGCAGTGAGAGCCGGACAGAGAATGAAAAACTGTTTTTT
. | TRBJ2-2 | TRBV19 | . | CASSMSGSGGWQTGELFF | TGTGCCAGTAGTATGTCTGGGTCGGGTGGGTGGCAGACCGGGGAGCTGTTTTTT
TRBD2 | TRBJ2-5 | TRBV6-5 | . | CASSTGGETQYF | TGTGCCAGCAGCACGGGAGGAGAGACCCAGTACTTC
TRBD1 | TRBJ2-1 | TRBV19 | . | CASRNPRTGEWNEQFF | TGTGCCAGTAGAAACCCGCGGACAGGGGAATGGAATGAGCAGTTCTTC
TRBD2 | TRBJ2-1 | TRBV9 | . | CASSPGVAGGQFF | TGTGCCAGCAGCCCCGGGGTAGCGGGAGGGCAGTTCTTC